These 23 T cell receptor beta chains were sequenced from one sample in a study of T cell repertoires in cytomegalovirus infection. TCRdb itself ran the reads through MiXCR, one entry per CDR3 protein. The table shows nearly 650,000 distinct CDR3 sequences, with 20% to 25% occurring only once. Sequences were obtained from CD8+ T cells from PBMCs. Every receptor here comes from a human donor in good health (CMV status not recorded). Some clones in this sample may be carry-over from other donors' samples.

The chain employs TRBV6-2 or TRBV6-3 and TRBJ2-3, with D tentatively TRBD2 (5 bases). CDR1 and CDR2 from the germline V gene are MNHEY and SVGEGT. The CDR3 is made up of 14 amino acids. Trimming took off 2 bases at V and 2 bases at J, with 8 bases between the two ends. The CDR3 protein is CASSYLTNTDTQYF. DNA of the CDR3: TGTGCCAGCAGTTACCTGACTAACACAGATACGCAGTATTTT.

V is TRBV20-1 and J is TRBJ2-3; 8 bases align to TRBD1. CDR3 length: 14 residues. Trimming cost V 5 bases and J 3 bases; bases outside gene matches: 7. In germline, CDR1 is DFQATT, CDR2 SNEGSKA (reference sequence). DNA of the CDR3: TGCAGTGCTTTTAGACAGGGGCGGACAGATACGCAGTATTTT. This encodes CSAFRQGRTDTQYF.

This clonotype was counted a few times. This chain links TRBV3-1 with TRBJ2-1; D possibly corresponds to TRBD2 (5 bases). The germline V gene has CDR1 LGHDT and CDR2 YNNKEL (reference sequence). CDR3 length equals 16 residues. V was trimmed by 1 base and J by 5 bases, leaving 15 bases between them. The CDR3 is CASSQGFGIPDNEQFF. The CDR3 region has the DNA TGTGCCAGCAGCCAAGGATTCGGGATTCCAGACAATGAGCAGTTCTTC.

On this clonotype: An end of the junction differs from the germline gene, which may be a read error. The chain combines TRBV14 with TRBJ2-1; 7 positions match TRBD2. The CDR3 is made up of 16 amino acids. CDR1 is SGHDN and CDR2 is FVKESK in the germline V gene. The CDR3 DNA sequence: TGTACCAGCAGCATCCGGAAGCGGGGTCAATACAATGAGCAGTTCTTC. It translates to CTSSIRKRGQYNEQFF. The variable domain in full, with the rest retrieved from reference TRBV14 and TRBJ2-1, is EAGVTQFPSHSVIEKGQTVTLRCDPISGHDNLYWYRRVMGKEIKFLLHFVKESKQDESGMPNNRFLAERTGGTYSTLKVQPAELEDSGVYFCTSSIRKRGQYNEQFFGPGTRLTVL.

J is TRBJ2-7 and V is TRBV13, with 9 bases fitting TRBD1. The junction had 8 bases not matched to a gene; V was cut back by 4 bases and J by 1 base. This CDR3 region has 16 residues. Germline values: CDR1 PRHDT, CDR2 FYEKMQ (reference sequence). The CDR3 here is CASSYSRTGVSYEQYF. The CDR3 DNA reads TGTGCCAGCAGCTACTCTCGGACAGGGGTATCCTACGAGCAGTACTTC.

This clonotype showed up many times. This chain connects TRBV7-9 to TRBJ1-1, with D uncertain. The CDR3 consists of 12 residues. In germline, CDR1 is SEHNR, CDR2 FQNEAQ (reference sequence). The germline V and J ends were trimmed by 5 bases and 5 bases, with 9 bases remaining between them. The CDR3 DNA is TGTGCCAGCAGCCTCCAGATGACTGAAGCTTTCTTT. Amino acid sequence: CASSLQMTEAFF.

This clonotype has more than one count but fewer than ten. The chain employs TRBV6-2 or TRBV6-3 and TRBJ1-5; D remains ambiguous. V was trimmed by 2 bases and J by 2 bases, leaving 10 bases between them. The CDR3 extends over 15 amino acids. Looked up from germline, CDR1 is MNHEY and CDR2 is SVGEGT. The CDR3 protein is CASSYKASGNQPQHF. CDR3 in DNA: TGTGCCAGCAGTTACAAGGCGTCGGGCAATCAGCCCCAGCATTTT.

The rearrangement links TRBV27 to TRBJ1-5, with no clear D. Trimming pared 5 bases from V and 2 bases from J, leaving 16 bases between. The CDR3 covers 16 residues. Germline-derived CDR1 and CDR2 are MNHEY and SMNVEV (reference sequence). Here the CDR3 reads CASSPEGLLRNQPQHF. The CDR3 DNA follows: TGTGCCAGCAGTCCCGAAGGGCTATTGCGCAATCAGCCCCAGCATTTT.

The genes are TRBV29-1 and TRBJ2-1, with D possibly TRBD2 on 5 matching bases. The CDR3 length is 13 residues. CDR1 and CDR2 from the germline V gene are SQVTM and ANQGSEA. V dropped 4 bases and J dropped 4 bases, with 11 bases sitting between them. The CDR3 DNA reads TGCAGCGTTGTGAGGGCGCGATACAATGAGCAGTTCTTC. Translated, it gives CSVVRARYNEQFF.

This clonotype was picked up a small number of times. The J gene is TRBJ1-6, the V gene TRBV4-3; D possibly corresponds to TRBD1 (6 bases). V was cut by 1 base and J by 0 bases, with 13 bases left in between. The CDR3 is 18 residues long. The V gene's germline CDR1 is LGHNA and CDR2 YSLEER. CDR3: CASSQVRDTSSYNSPLHF. In DNA, the CDR3 is TGCGCCAGCAGCCAAGTGAGGGACACGAGCTCCTATAATTCACCCCTCCACTTT.

This chain links TRBV29-1 with TRBJ2-5; 7 nucleotides match TRBD1. Germline V CDR1 and CDR2: SQVTM, ANQGSEA. The V gene end was trimmed by 3 bases and the J gene end by 5 bases; junction bases not matched to a gene: 3. There are 12 residues in the CDR3. Here the CDR3 reads CSVETGWETQYF. The CDR3, as DNA: TGCAGCGTTGAGACAGGGTGGGAGACCCAGTACTTC. Based on the CDR3 plus reference TRBV29-1 and TRBJ2-5, the full variable domain is SAVISQKPSRDICQRGTSLTIQCQVDSQVTMMFWYRQQPGQSLTLIATANQGSEATYESGFVIDKFPISRPNLTFSTLTVSNMSPEDSSIYLCSVETGWETQYFGPGTRLLVL.

With regard to this clonotype: A much larger clonotype is one base distant, so this may be a read error. J is TRBJ1-6 and V is TRBV28; D uncertain. CDR3 size: 15 residues. The V and J ends lost 8 bases and 7 bases respectively, with 18 bases between them. The V gene's germline CDR1 is MDHEN and CDR2 SYDVKM. CDR3 DNA sequence: TGTGCCAGCGTATTCGGACGCTCCGAAAATTCACCCCTCCACTTT. Residues: CASVFGRSENSPLHF. Drawing the rest from reference TRBV28 and TRBJ1-6, the complete variable domain is DVKVTQSSRYLVKRTGEKVFLECVQDMDHENMFWYRQDPGLGLRLIYFSYDVKMKEKGDIPEGYSVSREKKERFSLILESASTNQTSMYLCASVFGRSENSPLHFGNGTRLTVT.

The chain employs TRBV4-3 and TRBJ2-1, with 9 bases that match TRBD1. V gave up 8 bases and J gave up 9 bases; unmatched junction bases: 11. The germline V gene encodes CDR1 LGHNA and CDR2 YSLEER. The CDR3 has 14 amino acids. In DNA, the CDR3 is TGCGCCAGCGCCCGGGACAGGGCTCAGGGTGAGCAGTTCTTC. Encoded protein: CASARDRAQGEQFF.

The J gene is TRBJ2-2, the V gene TRBV6-2 or TRBV6-3; D unclear. The germline V and J ends were trimmed by 2 bases and 0 bases, with 4 bases remaining between them. CDR1 MNHEY and CDR2 SVGEGT come from the germline V gene. CDR3 length: 14 residues. CDR3 region: CASSYASNTGELFF. The CDR3 nucleotides are TGTGCCAGCAGTTACGCGTCGAACACCGGGGAGCTGTTTTTT.

This clonotype has more than one count but fewer than ten. This chain connects TRBV6-5 to TRBJ2-2, with unresolved D. The germline CDR1 and CDR2 sequences are MNHEY and SVGAGI. V lost 0 bases and J 4 bases, leaving 6 bases between the germline ends. This CDR3 contains 14 residues. The CDR3, as DNA: TGTGCCAGCAGTTACTCTATGGGCACCGGGGAGCTGTTTTTT. Amino acid sequence: CASSYSMGTGELFF.

The chain is built from TRBV20-1 and TRBJ1-2; D is ambiguous. Trimming took 2 bases from V and 4 from J, leaving 11 bases between them. Germline CDR1 DFQATT, CDR2 SNEGSKA (reference sequence). The CDR3 sequence is 13 residues long. In DNA, the CDR3 is TGCAGTGCTAGAACGCACCTTGGCTATGGCTACACCTTC. Encoded protein: CSARTHLGYGYTF.

This clonotype was observed many times. The V gene is TRBV12-3 or TRBV12-4, the J gene TRBJ1-2; D is ambiguous. The CDR3 consists of 14 residues. V was cut by 6 bases and J by 8 bases, with 19 bases left in between. The CDR3 sequence is CASSRWKREGGYTF. CDR3 sequence (DNA): TGTGCCAGCAGCCGCTGGAAAAGGGAGGGAGGCTACACCTTC.

As to this clonotype: A read error may be the cause here, since a much bigger clone is one base away. This chain uses TRBV7-9 with TRBJ1-5, with D tentatively TRBD1 (5 bases). The length of the CDR3 is 15 residues. V was clipped by 5 bases and J by 3 bases, with 14 bases between them. Germline V gene data show CDR1 as SEHNR and CDR2 as FQNEAQ (reference sequence). CDR3 bases: TGTGCCAGCAGCATAGTGGAGGGGAACAATCAGCCCCAGCATTTT. Translated: CASSIVEGNNQPQHF.

This clonotype was recorded a few times. J is TRBJ2-2 and V is TRBV7-9; 7 nucleotides line up with TRBD2. V shed 5 bases and J 4 bases; nucleotides not matched to a gene: 10. The CDR3 has 16 residues. CDR1 and CDR2 from the germline V gene are SEHNR and FQNEAQ (reference sequence). In DNA, the CDR3 is TGTGCCAGCAGCGGACGGACTAGATCGGTCACCGGGGAGCTGTTTTTT. Its translation is CASSGRTRSVTGELFF.

This clonotype was counted ten times or more. The rearrangement joins TRBV6-1 to TRBJ2-7; D not certain. V was cut by 8 bases and J by 2 bases, with 7 bases left in between. CDR3 length equals 11 residues. CDR1 and CDR2 from the germline V gene are MNHNS and SASEGT. CDR3 region: CASGETYEQYF. The CDR3 DNA sequence: TGTGCCAGCGGAGAGACCTACGAGCAGTACTTC.

The sample holds a few counts of this clonotype. The rearrangement links TRBV6-5 to TRBJ2-1; possible D gene TRBD1, 6 bases. The CDR3 consists of 15 residues. Germline CDR1 MNHEY, CDR2 SVGAGI. Between the trimmed V and J ends, which lost 6 bases and 2 bases, there was a span of 14 bases. In DNA form, the CDR3 reads TGTGCCAGCAGCCTCGAGACAGGACCCTACAATGAGCAGTTCTTC. This encodes CASSLETGPYNEQFF.

This clonotype was counted at least ten times. The chain is built from TRBV6-5 and TRBJ1-3; 7 positions match TRBD1. Germline-derived CDR1 and CDR2 are MNHEY and SVGAGI. Trimming removed 2 bases from V and 4 bases from J; junction bases left unmatched: 14. The CDR3 spans 18 residues. CDR3: CASSYDGPQGSAGNTIYF. In DNA, the CDR3 is TGTGCCAGCAGTTACGATGGTCCACAGGGGTCTGCCGGAAACACCATATATTTT.

On this clonotype: One junction end does not reproduce the germline sequence, and a read error may be involved. J is TRBJ1-2 and V is TRBV4-2, with D perhaps matching TRBD1 (5 bases). This CDR3 has 13 residues. Germline V gene lookup returns CDR1 LGHNA and CDR2 YNFKEQ. CDR3 DNA sequence: TGTACCAGCAGCCGAAAGGGGACCTATGGCTACACCTTC. It codes for CTSSRKGTYGYTF.